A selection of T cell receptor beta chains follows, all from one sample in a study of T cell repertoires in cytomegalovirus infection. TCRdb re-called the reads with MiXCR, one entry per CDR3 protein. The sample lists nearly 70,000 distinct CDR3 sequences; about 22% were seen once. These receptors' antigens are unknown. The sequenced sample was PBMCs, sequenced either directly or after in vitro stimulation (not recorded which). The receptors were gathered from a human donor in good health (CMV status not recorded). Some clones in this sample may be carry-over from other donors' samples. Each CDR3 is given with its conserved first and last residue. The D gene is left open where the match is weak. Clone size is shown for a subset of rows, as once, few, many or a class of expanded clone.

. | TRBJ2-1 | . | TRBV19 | TGTGCCAGTAGCACAGGGCCCCCCGCGAATGAGCAGTTCTTC | CASSTGPPANEQFF
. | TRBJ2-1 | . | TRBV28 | TGTGCCAGCAGTCTTTGGGGCTCCTACAGTGAGCAGTTCTTC | CASSLWGSYSEQFF
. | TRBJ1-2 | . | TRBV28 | TGTGCCAGCAGTGTCGGGACCACAGGCGGCTACACCTTC | CASSVGTTGGYTF
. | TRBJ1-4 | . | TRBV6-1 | TGTGCCAGCAGACTAGCAGGGTACGGTGGCGAAAAACTGTTTTTT | CASRLAGYGGEKLFF
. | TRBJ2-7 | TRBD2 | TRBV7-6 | TGTGCCAGCAGCCGAGGCCCTAGCGGCTACGAGCAGTACTTC | CASSRGPSGYEQYF
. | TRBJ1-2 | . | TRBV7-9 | TGTGCCAGCAGCTTAGGTCTGGGGGCCCCCTATGGCTACACCTTC | CASSLGLGAPYGYTF
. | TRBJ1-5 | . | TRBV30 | TGTGCCTGGAGTGCGGTCGGGAGTCAGCCCCAGCATTTT | CAWSAVGSQPQHF
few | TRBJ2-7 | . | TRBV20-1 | TGCAGTGCCAAAATGGGGGGAAATACCCACGAGCAGTACTTC | CSAKMGGNTHEQYF
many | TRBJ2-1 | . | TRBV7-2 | TGTGCCAGCAGCCCTCCATTTTATGAGCAGTTCTTC | CASSPPFYEQFF
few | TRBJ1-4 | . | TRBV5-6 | TGTGCCAGCAGCCCCAGGGTTTCAACTAATGAAAAACTGTTTTTT | CASSPRVSTNEKLFF
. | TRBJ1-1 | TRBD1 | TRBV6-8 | TGTGCCAGCAGTTATTACACGACAGGGAGGGTCACTGAAGCTTTCTTT | CASSYYTTGRVTEAFF
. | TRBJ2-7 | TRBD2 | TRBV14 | TGTGCCAGCAGTCCTGGATCCACTAGCGTGGCCTACGAGCAGTACTTC | CASSPGSTSVAYEQYF
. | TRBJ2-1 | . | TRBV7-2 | TGTGCCAGCAGCCCCCTGCATGAGCAGTTCTTC | CASSPLHEQFF
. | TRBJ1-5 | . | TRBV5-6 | TGTGCCAGCAGCTTCGGGACCGATCAGCCCCAGCATTTT | CASSFGTDQPQHF
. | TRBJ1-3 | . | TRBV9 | TGTGCCAGCAGCGTAGCGGGCGGGCTGGCTGAGACCATATATTTT | CASSVAGGLAETIYF
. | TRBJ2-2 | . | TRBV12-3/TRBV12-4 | TGTGCCAGCAGCCCGGGCCGCACCGGGGAGCTGTTTTTT | CASSPGRTGELFF